This TCR beta chain was retrieved from a study of patients and donors after allogeneic stem cell transplantation. With 8 bases removed from V and 7 bases from J, the gap between germline ends came to 17 bases. The CDR3 is 13 amino acids. Per the germline V gene, CDR1 is MNHGY and CDR2 is SAAAGT. TCRdb used MiXCR to reprocess the RT-PCR reads, holding one entry per CDR3 protein. The sample includes 150,000 to 250,000 distinct CDR3 sequences, around 41% seen only once; the top ten take 33%. Sequencing input: blood, either unsorted or a sorted T cell fraction (not recorded which). This chain links TRBV6-8 with TRBJ1-2, with D possibly being TRBD1 (5 bases). The origin of this receptor is a human donor who was either an allogeneic HSCT recipient or a stem cell or donor lymphocyte infusion donor (not recorded which). It is not recorded whose cells these are; they may come from a transplant donor. The CDR3 nucleotides are TGTGCCAGCTGGACAAGGGCTATGTTTGGCTACACCTTC. Encoded protein: CASWTRAMFGYTF.